These 14 T cell receptor beta chains were sequenced from one sample in a study of shared clonotypes between healthy human individuals. Here immunoSEQ multiplex PCR was the method, and the copy in TCRdb shows in-frame clones only, minus some. The sample includes about 1.5 million clones, 95% to 99% of them seen just once. The sequenced material came from naive CD4+ T cells sorted from blood. Subset: CD45RA+ positively selected. The origin of the receptors is a young man in good health.

The chain combines TRBV7-6 with TRBJ2-1; a weak D match, TRBD2 (5 bases). Per the germline V gene, CDR1 is SGHVS and CDR2 is FNYEAQ. This CDR3 has 16 amino acids. V lost 1 base, J lost 6 bases, and 16 bases lay in between. Here the CDR3 DNA reads TGTGCCAGCAGCTTAGTACGGGGTAAGGGAGCCAATGAGCAGTTCTTC. Protein: CASSLVRGKGANEQFF.

To note about this clone: The same CDR3 arises from other DNA sequences in this sample as well. This chain connects TRBV28 to TRBJ2-7, with no clear D. V lost 3 bases to trimming and J lost 3 bases, with 6 bases between them. The length of the CDR3 is 12 residues. Per the germline V gene, CDR1 is MDHEN and CDR2 is SYDVKM. Here the CDR3 reads CASSFLNYEQYF. In nucleotides, the CDR3 is TGTGCCAGCAGTTTCCTAAACTACGAGCAGTACTTC.

The chain links TRBV6-1 to TRBJ2-1; D perhaps matches TRBD2 (5 bases). The CDR3 runs 15 residues. CDR1 and CDR2 from the germline V gene are MNHNS and SASEGT. V lost 8 bases, J lost 2 bases, and 16 bases lay in between. CDR3 nucleotide sequence: TGTGCCAGCGAACTAGAAGCATCTCCCTACAATGAGCAGTTCTTC. Translated: CASELEASPYNEQFF.

This chain joins TRBV19 and TRBJ1-5; 8 positions match TRBD1. Unmatched junction bases numbered 16, after V lost 9 bases and J lost 9 bases. Germline CDR1 is LNHDA and CDR2 is SQIVND (reference sequence). This CDR3 contains 15 residues. CDR3 in amino acids: CASLGQGFIPGPQHF. The CDR3 DNA reads as TGTGCCAGCCTAGGACAGGGATTCATCCCTGGGCCCCAGCATTTT.

V and J are TRBV7-2 and TRBJ2-5; possibly TRBD1 or TRBD2 for D (6 bases each). Germline CDR1 SGHTA, CDR2 FQGNSA. V lost 6 bases, J lost 1 base, and 18 bases lay in between. The CDR3 spans 16 residues. The CDR3 loop is CASRPEGGSVQETQYF. CDR3 nucleotide sequence: TGTGCCAGCAGACCAGAGGGGGGTAGCGTCCAAGAGACCCAGTACTTC.

The chain carries TRBV6-6 and TRBJ2-5; 12 bases line up with TRBD1. V trimming: 2 bases; J trimming: 2 bases; junction bases outside the gene matches: 3. Germline V gene lookup returns CDR1 MNHNY and CDR2 SVGAGI (reference sequence). This CDR3 region has 16 residues. CDR3 loop: CASSYRDRGLQETQYF. The CDR3 nucleotides read TGTGCCAGCAGTTACCGGGACAGGGGGCTGCAAGAGACCCAGTACTTC.

This chain connects TRBV7-9 to TRBJ2-3, with D unclear. The CDR3 covers 14 residues. Germline values: CDR1 SEHNR, CDR2 FQNEAQ (reference sequence). With 5 bases removed from V and 2 bases from J, the gap between germline ends came to 11 bases. CDR3 sequence (DNA): TGTGCCAGCAGCCCCCGGACCACCACAGATACGCAGTATTTT. Protein: CASSPRTTTDTQYF.

This chain connects TRBV7-3 to TRBJ1-2; the D gene is possibly TRBD1 (6 bases). This CDR3 has 12 residues. Trimming shortened V by 3 bases and J by 6 bases, and 8 bases separated the two germline ends. Germline CDR1 and CDR2: SGHTA and FQGTGA. The CDR3 protein is CASSLNRDGYTF. CDR3 in DNA: TGTGCCAGCAGCTTGAACAGGGATGGCTACACCTTC.

V gene TRBV10-3 combines with J gene TRBJ2-1, with 7 bases fitting TRBD2. This CDR3 is 14 amino acids long. The germline V gene encodes CDR1 ENHRY and CDR2 SYGVKD. V lost 5 bases and J lost 6; bases outside the gene matches: 7. The CDR3 protein is CAISSGLPSNEQFF. DNA for the CDR3: TGTGCCATCAGTTCGGGACTACCTAGCAATGAGCAGTTCTTC.

The chain combines TRBV19 with TRBJ2-5; D may correspond to TRBD1 or TRBD2 (5 bases each). V was clipped by 9 bases and J by 4 bases, with 12 bases between them. The CDR3 loop spans 12 amino acids. From germline, CDR1 is LNHDA and CDR2 SQIVND (reference sequence). CDR3 residues: CASRGVRETQYF. For the CDR3, the DNA is TGTGCCAGCAGAGGGGTCAGAGAGACCCAGTACTTC.

This chain connects TRBV2 to TRBJ1-1; possibly TRBD1 for D (6 bases). Trimming cost V 8 bases and J 1 base, with 14 bases left between them. Germline CDR1 SNHLY, CDR2 FYNNEI. This CDR3 spans 14 amino acids. CDR3: CASGLDSENTEAFF. Here the CDR3 DNA reads TGTGCCAGCGGATTGGACAGTGAGAACACTGAAGCTTTCTTT. Filled out from reference TRBV2 and TRBJ1-1, the complete variable domain reads EPEVTQTPSHQVTQMGQEVILRCVPISNHLYFYWYRQILGQKVEFLVSFYNNEISEKSEIFDDQFSVERPDGSNFTLKIRSTKLEDSAMYFCASGLDSENTEAFFGQGTRLTVV.

The rearrangement links TRBV19 to TRBJ1-3; D remains ambiguous. Deletions cut 7 bases from V and 0 bases from J, with 16 bases between. This CDR3 region has 16 residues. Germline V gives CDR1 LNHDA, CDR2 SQIVND (reference sequence). The CDR3: CASTLGGRFSGNTIYF. The CDR3 DNA reads TGTGCCAGTACCCTCGGAGGCCGATTCTCTGGAAACACCATATATTTT.

The V gene is TRBV29-1, the J gene TRBJ2-1; D is uncertain. The CDR3 runs 11 residues. Trimming pared 4 bases from V and 7 bases from J, leaving 8 bases between. Germline CDR1 SQVTM, CDR2 ANQGSEA. CDR3 bases: TGCAGCGTTGTTCGAGGTAATGAGCAGTTCTTC. This gives the protein CSVVRGNEQFF.

The chain recombines TRBV6-1 with TRBJ1-5; D remains unclear. Germline CDR1 MNHNS, CDR2 SASEGT. This CDR3 region has 13 residues. Trimming removed 0 bases at V and 4 bases at J, with 4 bases between. The CDR3 sequence is CASSEARNQPQHF. The CDR3, as DNA: TGTGCCAGCAGTGAAGCCCGAAATCAGCCCCAGCATTTT.